A single TCR beta chain is shown here with its context. Repertoires were generated with immunoSEQ multiplex PCR, while TCRdb's copy carries only in-frame clones and drops some. The data contain tens of thousands of clones, approximately 89% of them singletons. The sample originates from a study of technical replicates of blood from a handful of donors. Sequences were obtained from PBMCs. This TCR derives from a human donor in good health. Some clones in this sample may be carry-over from other donors' samples.

The CDR3 DNA sequence: TGCAGCGTTGTCGGGGTTTCGGAAAAACTGTTTTTT. As protein: CSVVGVSEKLFF. The chain couples TRBV29-1 to TRBJ1-4, with unresolved D. The CDR3 length is 12 residues. The germline V gene encodes CDR1 SQVTM and CDR2 ANQGSEA. Deletions cut 4 bases from V and 8 bases from J, with 11 bases between.